This T cell receptor (beta chain) was recovered during a study of T cells after somatic rescue of genetic block. The V gene's germline CDR1 is SGHRS and CDR2 YFSETQ. V dropped 3 bases and J dropped 3 bases, with 15 bases sitting between them. This CDR3 has 15 amino acids. Profiling relied on immunoSEQ multiplex PCR, and the TCRdb table lists in-frame clones only, not all of them. The sample carries approximately 110,000 clones, about 89% recorded once. This clone is a singleton in its sample. The rearrangement joins TRBV5-1 to TRBJ1-2, with D possibly matching TRBD1 (6 bases). The sample comprised peripheral blood mononuclear cells (PBMCs). The TCR comes from a woman between 18 and 29 years old. CDR3 DNA: TGCGCCAGCAGCTGGAGGGGGGCCGGGGACTATGGCTACACCTTC. This translates into CASSWRGAGDYGYTF.